The entry below describes one TCR beta chain. Its antigen is still unknown. Germline-derived CDR1 and CDR2 are SEHNR and FQNEAQ (reference sequence). The CDR3 covers 16 residues. Unmatched junction bases numbered 8, after V lost 1 base and J lost 5 bases. TCRdb's table, derived via immunoSEQ multiplex PCR, lists solely in-frame clones and lacks some. The profile shows over 90,000 clones, over 75% of them singletons. The sample is drawn from a study of graft-versus-host responses after intestinal transplantation. Overall study context: Recipients were all induced with anti-thymocyte globulin, then given tacrolimus and steroids for 2 to 3 years. Study observations and caveats: There were GvH clones found in recipient marrow, and some of them appeared first in ileum or blood. Subjects displaying graft-donor T cell macrochimerism possessed elevated graft-versus-host to host-versus-graft clonal ratios inside allografts.

Sequenced material: unstimulated CD8+ T cells sorted from spleen or lymph node cells, taken before intestinal transplant. This receptor was obtained from a human donor who received an intestinal transplant. The chain links TRBV7-9 to TRBJ2-1, with 7 nucleotides matching TRBD1. The CDR3 sequence is CASSLGWTGEHNEQFF. The CDR3 nucleotides read TGTGCCAGCAGCTTAGGGTGGACAGGTGAACACAATGAGCAGTTCTTC.